The 17 T cell receptor beta chains presented below share a single source sample, sequenced in a study of blood T cells in healthy people across ages. Then a second PCR, running roughly 7 to 11 cycles, was carried out with a sample-barcoded 5' primer and a J-beta primer mix. From the 5' RACE reads, TCRdb called clonotypes with MiXCR, one entry per CDR3 protein. This sample has 700,000 to 800,000 distinct CDR3 sequences; 43% occur once, and the top ten carry under 25%. The sequenced material came from blood. These TCRs come from a woman aged 60-75 years in good health.

The chain carries TRBV3-1 and TRBJ2-7, with 8 bases aligning to TRBD1. The end of the DNA is better explained by TRBJ2-4, so the J call may be wrong. Germline-derived CDR1 and CDR2 are LGHDT and YNNKEL (reference sequence). The length of the CDR3 is 15 residues. CDR3 region: CASSQGSDREYIQYF. Here the CDR3 DNA reads TGTGCCAGCAGCCAAGGTTCGGACAGGGAGTACATTCAGTACTTC.

This clonotype was counted a few times. The chain links TRBV20-1 to TRBJ2-7; 10 nucleotides align to TRBD1. The junction had 3 bases not matched to a gene; V was cut back by 3 bases and J by 7 bases. The germline gives CDR1 DFQATT, CDR2 SNEGSKA (reference sequence). The CDR3 sequence is 12 residues long. DNA for the CDR3: TGCAGTGCTAGGGACAGGGGGAGAGAGCAGTACTTC. This gives the protein CSARDRGREQYF.

This clonotype was seen only a few times. The chain carries TRBV21-1 and TRBJ2-1. TRBV21-1 is given as a pseudogene. The CDR3 is made up of 13 amino acids. The CDR3 region has the DNA TGTGCCAGCAGCAGGGAACCCTATTGGGAGCAGTTCTTC. This sequence encodes CASSREPYWEQFF.

Details on this clonotype: A read error may be the cause here, since a much bigger clone is one base away. The V gene is TRBV6-5, the J gene TRBJ2-5; D is undetermined. The CDR3 spans 15 residues. Per the germline V gene, CDR1 is MNHEY and CDR2 is SVGAGI. CDR3 in DNA: TGTGCCGGCAGTTACTCGGGCCAGAGTGGGGAGACCCAGTACTTC. It specifies CAGSYSGQSGETQYF.

The gene calls are TRBV6-2 or TRBV6-3 and TRBJ2-1; 8 bases are shared with TRBD2. The CDR3 runs to 15 residues. CDR1 and CDR2 from the germline V gene are MNHEY and SVGEGT. The junction had 9 bases not matched to a gene; V was cut back by 7 bases and J by 4 bases. The CDR3 loop is CASTLPSGGYNEQFF. CDR3 sequence (DNA): TGTGCCAGCACTCTTCCGAGCGGGGGATACAATGAGCAGTTCTTC.

This chain joins TRBV10-3 and TRBJ2-5, with 9 bases fitting TRBD1. The J segment lost 2 bases and the V segment lost 6 bases, leaving 7 bases of the junction unmatched. The V gene's germline CDR1 is ENHRY and CDR2 SYGVKD. This CDR3 is 15 amino acids long. The CDR3 DNA follows: TGTGCCATCAGGACAGGGGGACCCGAACAAGAGACCCAGTACTTC. It specifies CAIRTGGPEQETQYF.

In DNA, the CDR3 is TGCAGCGTTCGACAGAAGAAAGAGACCCAGTACTTC. This translates into CSVRQKKETQYF. The genes are TRBV29-1 and TRBJ2-7, with a tentative D call TRBD1 (5 bases). The J call may be in error: the DNA end matches TRBJ2-5 better. The CDR3 is 12 residues long. Germline CDR1 SQVTM, CDR2 ANQGSEA.

The chain joins TRBV6-1 to TRBJ2-5; D gene unclear. With 4 bases removed from V and 2 bases from J, the gap between germline ends came to 14 bases. The germline V gene has CDR1 MNHNS and CDR2 SASEGT. The CDR3 is made up of 15 amino acids. CDR3 in amino acids: CASSVMLGPQETQYF. CDR3 nucleotide sequence: TGTGCCAGCAGTGTTATGCTAGGGCCACAAGAGACCCAGTACTTC.

This clonotype was seen just once. The genes are TRBV4-1 and TRBJ2-5, with D perhaps matching TRBD1 (7 bases). The J call is doubtful: the DNA matches TRBJ2-7 better. This CDR3 has 14 amino acids. Germline values: CDR1 MGHRA, CDR2 YSYEKL. The CDR3 protein is CASSQTRDSGEQYF. CDR3 coding DNA: TGCGCCAGCAGCCAGACTAGGGACAGTGGCGAGCAGTACTTC.

DNA of the CDR3: TGCGCCAGCGGGGAGACTAGCGGGATTCGTGATGAGCAGTTCTTC. Translation gives CASGETSGIRDEQFF. The chain employs TRBV5-1 and TRBJ2-1; 11 bases agree with TRBD2. The CDR3 is 15 amino acids. Germline lookup yields CDR1 SGHRS and CDR2 YFSETQ. V dropped 7 bases and J dropped 8; count of bases not matched to a gene: 11. Supplemented by reference TRBV5-1 and TRBJ2-1, the full variable domain reads KAGVTQTPRYLIKTRGQQVTLSCSPISGHRSVSWYQQTPGQGLQFLFEYFSETQRNKGNFPGRFSGRQFSNSRSEMNVSTLELGDSALYLCASGETSGIRDEQFFGPGTRLTVL.

The chain combines TRBV5-5 with TRBJ1-6; TRBD1 might be the D (5 bases). The CDR3 covers 15 residues. V lost 3 bases and J 5 bases, leaving 12 bases between the germline ends. Germline V CDR1 and CDR2: SGHKS, YYEKEE (reference sequence). The DNA of the CDR3 is TGTGCCAGCAGCTCGGGACCGCGAGATAATTCACCCCTCCACTTT. Its protein is CASSSGPRDNSPLHF.

The chain is built from TRBV4-3 and TRBJ2-4; tentatively, D is TRBD2 (6 bases). This CDR3 comprises 16 residues. The V gene lost 1 base and the J gene lost 7 bases, with 17 bases spanning the gap. Germline CDR1 is LGHNA and CDR2 is YSLEER. The DNA of the CDR3 is TGCGCCAGCAGCCAAGGGGGACTCGGGCTGCGGAACATTCAGTACTTC. Residues: CASSQGGLGLRNIQYF.

This clonotype was observed a handful of times. The genes are TRBV11-1 and TRBJ2-7; D is uncertain. This CDR3 spans 12 amino acids. The V gene lost 1 base and the J gene lost 7 bases, with 8 bases spanning the gap. From germline, CDR1 is SGHAT and CDR2 FQDESV (reference sequence). In nucleotides, the CDR3 is TGTGCCAGCAGCTTAGGGTTCAATGAGCAGTACTTC. This codes for CASSLGFNEQYF.

As concerns this clonotype: Sequence at one end of the junction differs from germline and may be a read error. The chain combines TRBV6-1 with TRBJ2-1, with TRBD2 identical over 13 bases. This CDR3 spans 15 amino acids. Germline V gene lookup returns CDR1 MNHNS and CDR2 SASEGT. The CDR3 sequence is CASNEGLAGVGEQFF. Here the CDR3 DNA reads TGTGCCAGCAATGAAGGACTAGCGGGAGTTGGTGAGCAGTTCTTC.

CDR3 region: CAWRKGDYGYTF. The CDR3 nucleotides read TGTGCCTGGAGGAAAGGGGACTATGGCTACACCTTC. This chain uses TRBV30 with TRBJ1-2; possibly TRBD1 for D (5 bases). The CDR3 covers 12 residues. Trimming shortened V by 3 bases and J by 3 bases, and 8 bases separated the two germline ends. Germline lookup yields CDR1 GTSNPN and CDR2 SVGIG (reference sequence).

The chain joins TRBV29-1 to TRBJ2-1, with D tentatively TRBD2 (6 bases). The assigned J gene may be wrong: the sequence end matches TRBJ2-7 better. Germline V gene lookup returns CDR1 SQVTM and CDR2 ANQGSEA. This CDR3 region has 16 residues. The CDR3: CSVVFSTWRVSNEQYF. DNA for the CDR3: TGCAGCGTTGTGTTTAGTACGTGGAGGGTTAGTAACGAGCAGTACTTC.

The chain combines TRBV7-9 with TRBJ2-1; 7 nucleotides match TRBD1. Germline loops: CDR1 SEHNR, CDR2 FQNEAQ (reference sequence). This CDR3 is built from 15 residues. The V and J ends lost 5 bases and 5 bases, in that order; junction bases with no gene match: 9. The CDR3 DNA follows: TGTGCCAGCAGCCCCACCCGGGACAGTCACAATGAGCAGTTCTTC. This codes for CASSPTRDSHNEQFF.